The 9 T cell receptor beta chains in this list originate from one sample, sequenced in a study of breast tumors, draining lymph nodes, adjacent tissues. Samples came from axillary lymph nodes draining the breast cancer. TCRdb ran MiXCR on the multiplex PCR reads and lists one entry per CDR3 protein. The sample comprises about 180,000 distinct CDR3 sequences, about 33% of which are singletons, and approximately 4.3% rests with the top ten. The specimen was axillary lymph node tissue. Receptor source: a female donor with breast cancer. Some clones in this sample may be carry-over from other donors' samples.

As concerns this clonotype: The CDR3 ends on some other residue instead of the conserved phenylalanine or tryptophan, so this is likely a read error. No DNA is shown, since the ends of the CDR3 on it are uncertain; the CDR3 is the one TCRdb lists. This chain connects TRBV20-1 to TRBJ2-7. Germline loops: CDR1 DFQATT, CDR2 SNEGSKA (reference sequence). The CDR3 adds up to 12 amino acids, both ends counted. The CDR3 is CSARRGPYEPYC.

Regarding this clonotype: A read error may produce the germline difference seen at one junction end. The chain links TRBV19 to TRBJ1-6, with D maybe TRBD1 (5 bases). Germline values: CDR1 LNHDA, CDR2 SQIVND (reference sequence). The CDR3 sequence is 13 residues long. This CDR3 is CASSRVGDSLLHF. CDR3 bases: TGTGCCAGTAGTAGGGTGGGGGATTCACTCCTCCACTTT. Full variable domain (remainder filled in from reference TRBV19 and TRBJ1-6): DGGITQSPKYLFRKEGQNVTLSCEQNLNHDAMYWYRQDPGQGLRLIYYSQIVNDFQKGDIAEGYSVSREKKESFPLTVTSAQKNPTAFYLCASSRVGDSLLHFGNGTRLTVT.

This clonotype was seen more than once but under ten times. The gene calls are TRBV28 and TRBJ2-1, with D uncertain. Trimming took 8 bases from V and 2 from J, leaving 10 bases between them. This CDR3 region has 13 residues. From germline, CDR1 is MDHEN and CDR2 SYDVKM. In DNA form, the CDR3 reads TGTGCCAGCTTTGGTTCGGCCTACAATGAGCAGTTCTTC. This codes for CASFGSAYNEQFF.

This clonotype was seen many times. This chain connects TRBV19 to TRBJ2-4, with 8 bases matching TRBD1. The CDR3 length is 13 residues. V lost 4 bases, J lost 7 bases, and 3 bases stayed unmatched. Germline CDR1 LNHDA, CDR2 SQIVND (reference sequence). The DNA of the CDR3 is TGTGCCAGTAGTACAGGGGGCAAGAACATTCAGTACTTC. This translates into CASSTGGKNIQYF.

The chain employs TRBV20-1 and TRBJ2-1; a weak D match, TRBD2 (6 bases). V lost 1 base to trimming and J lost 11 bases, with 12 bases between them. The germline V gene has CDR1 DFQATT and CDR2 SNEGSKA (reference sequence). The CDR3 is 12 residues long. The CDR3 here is CSARAGAGKQFF. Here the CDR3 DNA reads TGCAGTGCTAGAGCGGGAGCAGGTAAGCAGTTCTTC.

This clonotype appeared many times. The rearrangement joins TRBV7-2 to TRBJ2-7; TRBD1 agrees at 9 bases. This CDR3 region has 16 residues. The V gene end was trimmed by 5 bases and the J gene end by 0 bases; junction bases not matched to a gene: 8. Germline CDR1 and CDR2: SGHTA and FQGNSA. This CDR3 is CASSKAPGQGSYEQYF. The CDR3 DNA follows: TGTGCCAGCAGCAAAGCACCGGGACAGGGCTCCTACGAGCAGTACTTC.

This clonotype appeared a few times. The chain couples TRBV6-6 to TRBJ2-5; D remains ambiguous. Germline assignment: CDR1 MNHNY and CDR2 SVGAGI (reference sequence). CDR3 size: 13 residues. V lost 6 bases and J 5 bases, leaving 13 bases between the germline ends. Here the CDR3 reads CASSPPLQETQYF. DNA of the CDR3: TGTGCCAGCAGCCCACCCCTCCAGGAGACCCAGTACTTC.

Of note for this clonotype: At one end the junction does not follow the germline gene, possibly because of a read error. The CDR3 DNA sequence: TGTGCCAGCAGCCCTCCGGGGGGGGATGAAAAACTGCTTTTT. Encoded protein: CASSPPGGDEKLLF. The chain employs TRBV3-1 and TRBJ1-4, with D perhaps TRBD1 (5 bases). Germline-derived CDR1 and CDR2 are LGHDT and YNNKEL (reference sequence). There are 14 residues in the CDR3.

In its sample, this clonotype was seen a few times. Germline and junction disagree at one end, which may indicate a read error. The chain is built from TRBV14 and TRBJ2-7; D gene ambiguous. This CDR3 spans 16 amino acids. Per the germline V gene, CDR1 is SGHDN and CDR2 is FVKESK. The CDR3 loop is CASSQGARLGSYGQYF. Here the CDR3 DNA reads TGTGCCAGCAGCCAAGGTGCGCGACTCGGGTCCTACGGGCAGTACTTC.